The clone carrying this TCR beta chain was counted ten times or more. Its antigen remains unidentified. This sample was included in a study of T cells in localized non-small cell lung cancer. Data came from immunoSEQ multiplex PCR; TCRdb stores just in-frame clones and leaves some out. The data show about 2,900 clones, approximately 25% seen once. Findings of the study overall: Uninvolved nearby lung showed the greatest T cell clonality, exceeding that found in tumor.

In germline, CDR1 is SGDLS, CDR2 YYNGEE. V dropped 4 bases and J dropped 5; count of bases not matched to a gene: 10. The CDR3 is 16 amino acids. This chain joins TRBV9 and TRBJ2-1; 9 nucleotides line up with TRBD2. The sample was lung tumor tissue, taken before any cancer treatment. The sequence derives from a man aged 40-75 years with stage I lung adenocarcinoma. The CDR3 is CASSLLHSSGDNEQFF. Here the CDR3 DNA reads TGTGCCAGCAGCCTACTACATTCTAGCGGGGACAATGAGCAGTTCTTC.